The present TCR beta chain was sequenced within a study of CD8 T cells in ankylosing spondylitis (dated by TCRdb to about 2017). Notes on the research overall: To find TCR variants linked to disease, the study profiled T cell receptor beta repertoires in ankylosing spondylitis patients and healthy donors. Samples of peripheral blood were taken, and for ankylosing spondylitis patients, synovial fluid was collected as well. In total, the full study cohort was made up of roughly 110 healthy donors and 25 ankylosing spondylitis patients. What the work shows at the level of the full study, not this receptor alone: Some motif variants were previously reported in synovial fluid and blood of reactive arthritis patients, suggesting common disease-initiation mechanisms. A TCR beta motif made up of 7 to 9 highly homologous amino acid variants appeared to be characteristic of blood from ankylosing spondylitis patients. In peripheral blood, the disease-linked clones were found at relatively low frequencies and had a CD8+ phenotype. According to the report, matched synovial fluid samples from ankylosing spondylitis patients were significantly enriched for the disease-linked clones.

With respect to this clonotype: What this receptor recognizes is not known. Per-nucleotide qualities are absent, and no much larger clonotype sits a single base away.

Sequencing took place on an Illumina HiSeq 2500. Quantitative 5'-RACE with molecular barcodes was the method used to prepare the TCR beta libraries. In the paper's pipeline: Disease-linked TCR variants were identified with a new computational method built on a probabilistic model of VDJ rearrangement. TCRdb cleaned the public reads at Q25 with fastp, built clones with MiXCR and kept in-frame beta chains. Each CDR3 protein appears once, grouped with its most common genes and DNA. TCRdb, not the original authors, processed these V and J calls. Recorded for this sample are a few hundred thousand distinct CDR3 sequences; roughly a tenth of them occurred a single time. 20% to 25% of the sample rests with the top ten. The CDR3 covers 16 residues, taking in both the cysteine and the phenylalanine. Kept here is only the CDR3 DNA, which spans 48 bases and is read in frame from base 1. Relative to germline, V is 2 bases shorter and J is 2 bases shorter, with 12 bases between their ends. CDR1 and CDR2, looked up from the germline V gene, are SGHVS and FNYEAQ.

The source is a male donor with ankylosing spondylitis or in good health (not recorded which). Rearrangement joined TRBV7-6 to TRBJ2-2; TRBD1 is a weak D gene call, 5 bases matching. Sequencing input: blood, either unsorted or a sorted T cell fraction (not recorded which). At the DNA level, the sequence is TGTGCCAGCAGCTTAAGACAGTTAATTAACACCGGGGAGCTGTTTTTT. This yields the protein CASSLRQLINTGELFF.